This TCR beta chain originates from a study of cytomegalovirus exposure and HLA in healthy donors. Study overall: Across almost 400 genotyped donors, roughly 80% landed in the Caucasian-associated ancestry cluster.

The CDR3 is 15 amino acids. Trimming shortened V by 1 base and J by 1 base, and 10 bases separated the two germline ends. Per the germline V gene, CDR1 is SGDLS and CDR2 is YYNGEE. PCR was performed using 60 Vbeta and 13 Jbeta primers. The table came from immunoSEQ multiplex PCR; TCRdb's copy has only in-frame clones and leaves some out. The repertoire includes 150,000 to 180,000 clones, about 88% of them detected once, and around 2% sits in the top ten. J is TRBJ2-3 and V is TRBV9; weak D call: TRBD2 (6 bases). This clonotype was obtained from a woman aged 18-29 years in good health and CMV-seronegative. The sequenced sample was PBMCs. The DNA for the CDR3 is TGTGCCAGCAGCGTATGGGGCGGGGGCACAGATACGCAGTATTTT. It is translated as CASSVWGGGTDTQYF.